The source of this T cell receptor (beta chain) is a study of neurological immune-mediated disorders. Study-level results: The multiple sclerosis repertoire cluster was not associated with any clinical or MRI feature, with the authors stating that larger cohorts are needed. The absence of any CDR3 amino acid sequence shared by expanded clones across subjects suggests that repertoires were private in all groups.

The CDR3 covers 14 residues. The ends were cut back, 7 bases at V and 7 bases at J, with 21 bases in the middle. The germline gives CDR1 SGHRS, CDR2 YFSETQ. TCRdb redid the calling of the 5' RACE reads with MiXCR, one entry per CDR3 protein. The table records 65,000 to 95,000 distinct CDR3 sequences, 5% to 5.5% of them present only once. This clonotype was seen repeatedly, ten times or more. Its antigen remains unidentified. The unsorted libraries originated from 2 million PBMCs kept at -80 C. This clonotype was sampled from a woman in her 30s with multiple sclerosis. This chain connects TRBV5-1 to TRBJ2-7; D might be TRBD1 or TRBD2, each matching 5 bases. Specimen: PBMCs. For the CDR3, the DNA is TGCGCCAGCCGCACGGGGCCTTCTACGAGGGAGCAGTACTTC. This encodes CASRTGPSTREQYF. Drawing the rest from reference TRBV5-1 and TRBJ2-7, the complete variable domain is KAGVTQTPRYLIKTRGQQVTLSCSPISGHRSVSWYQQTPGQGLQFLFEYFSETQRNKGNFPGRFSGRQFSNSRSEMNVSTLELGDSALYLCASRTGPSTREQYFGPGTRLTVT.